Listed below are T cell receptor beta chains from one sample, sequenced in a study of CD8 T cells in Susac syndrome. One entry per CDR3 protein, called by TCRdb with MiXCR from the immunoSEQ multiplex PCR reads. The table has about 200,000 distinct CDR3 sequences, roughly 96% seen once. The sample was CD4+ T cells from PBMCs. Receptors originate from a human donor in good health. CDR3s include the opening cysteine and the closing phenylalanine or tryptophan. A D gene is named only where the DNA matches it firmly. Expanded clones are given a class, and other clones once, few, many or no size at all.

d_call j_call clone_size v_call cdr3_nt cdr3_aa
NA TRBJ1-1 NA TRBV30 TGTGCCTGGAGTGCAGGGGTAGGCGCTTTCTTT CAWSAGVGAFF
TRBD1 TRBJ2-3 NA TRBV15 TGTGCCACCAGCAGAGGACAGGGCCCGCCGAGTCGGACGCAGTATTTT CATSRGQGPPSRTQYF
NA TRBJ2-3 NA TRBV20-1 TGCGGATTCCTACCGACAGATACGCAGTATTTT CGFLPTDTQYF
TRBD1 TRBJ1-4 NA TRBV29-1 TGCAGCGGGGGGACAGGGATGGAAAAACTGTTTTTT CSGGTGMEKLFF
NA TRBJ2-2 once TRBV30 TGTGCCTGGGACTCAGGACACCTGAACACCGGGGAGCTGTTTTTT CAWDSGHLNTGELFF
NA TRBJ1-1 NA TRBV29-1 TGCAGCGCGGGGACAAGGTTGAGCCACACTGAAGCTTTCTTT CSAGTRLSHTEAFF
NA TRBJ2-3 NA TRBV20-1 TGCAGTGCTGATCGGGGGCTCACAGATACGCAGTATTTT CSADRGLTDTQYF
TRBD2 TRBJ2-5 NA TRBV20-1 TGCAGTGCCAGCCAGCGGGGCCTTGCGGAGACCCAGTACTTC CSASQRGLAETQYF
NA TRBJ2-7 NA TRBV4-1 TGCGCCAGCAGCCAAGCCGCCAGGATTCCCTACGAGCAGTACTTC CASSQAARIPYEQYF
NA TRBJ2-2 NA TRBV20-1 TGCAGTGCCACGGGCGCGGGCAACACCGGGGAGCTGTTTTTT CSATGAGNTGELFF
NA TRBJ2-1 NA TRBV9 TGTGCCAGCAGCGTCCGGGGGGCGTCCTACAATGAGCAGTTCTTC CASSVRGASYNEQFF
NA TRBJ2-1 NA TRBV30 TGTGCCTGGAGCCGGGGTTACAATGAGCAGTTCTTC CAWSRGYNEQFF
TRBD1 TRBJ1-5 NA TRBV12-3/TRBV12-4 TGTGCCAGCAGTTATGGACAGGTTCTGAATCAGCCCCAGCATTTT CASSYGQVLNQPQHF
NA TRBJ1-6 NA TRBV11-2 TGTGCCAGCGATTCTTCAAGCTCCTATAATTCACCCCTCCACTTT CASDSSSSYNSPLHF
NA TRBJ2-5 NA TRBV1 TGCACCAGCAGCCACGAGGCCTACTGGGGACAAGCCCAGTACTTC CTSSHEAYWGQAQYF
TRBD1 TRBJ1-2 NA TRBV19 TGTGCCAGTAGTATCCCCGGGACAGGGGGCTACTATGGCTACACCTTC CASSIPGTGGYYGYTF
TRBD1 TRBJ1-2 NA TRBV6-6 TGTGCCAGCAACGACAGGGCGGGCTATGGCTACACCTTC CASNDRAGYGYTF
NA TRBJ2-5 NA TRBV18 TGTGCCAGCTCACCACGGCACAGTTACGAGACCCAGTACTTC CASSPRHSYETQYF
NA TRBJ2-2 NA TRBV15 TGTGCCACCAGCAGAGACCGGGTTTCGAACACCGGGGAGCTGTTTTTT CATSRDRVSNTGELFF
NA TRBJ1-4 NA TRBV20-1 TGCAGTGCTTTGGACACCCTGGATGAAAAACTGTTTTTT CSALDTLDEKLFF